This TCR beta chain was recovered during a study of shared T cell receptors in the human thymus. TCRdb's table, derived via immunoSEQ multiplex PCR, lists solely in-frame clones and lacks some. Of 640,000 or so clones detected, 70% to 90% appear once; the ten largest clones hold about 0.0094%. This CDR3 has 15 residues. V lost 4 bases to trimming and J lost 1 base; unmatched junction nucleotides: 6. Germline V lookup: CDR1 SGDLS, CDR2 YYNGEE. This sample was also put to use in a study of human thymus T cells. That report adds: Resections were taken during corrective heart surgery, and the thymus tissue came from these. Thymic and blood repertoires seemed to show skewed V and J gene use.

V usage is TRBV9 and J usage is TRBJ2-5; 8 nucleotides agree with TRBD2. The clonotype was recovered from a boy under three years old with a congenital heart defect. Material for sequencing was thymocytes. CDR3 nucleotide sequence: TGTGCCAGCAGCCCCGGGGGGGGGAGCCAAGAGACCCAGTACTTC. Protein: CASSPGGGSQETQYF.